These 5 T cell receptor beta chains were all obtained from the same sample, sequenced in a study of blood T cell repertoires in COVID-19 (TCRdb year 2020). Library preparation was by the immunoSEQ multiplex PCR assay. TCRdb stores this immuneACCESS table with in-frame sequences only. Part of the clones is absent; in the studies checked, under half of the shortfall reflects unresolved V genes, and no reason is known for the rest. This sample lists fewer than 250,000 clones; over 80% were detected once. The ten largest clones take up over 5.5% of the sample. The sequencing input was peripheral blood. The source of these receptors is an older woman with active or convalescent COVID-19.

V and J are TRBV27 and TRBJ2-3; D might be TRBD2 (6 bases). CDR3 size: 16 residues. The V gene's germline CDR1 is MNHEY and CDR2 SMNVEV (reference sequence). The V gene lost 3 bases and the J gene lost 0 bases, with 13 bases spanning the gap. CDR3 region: CASSFSGGTSTDTQYF. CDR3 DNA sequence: TGTGCCAGCAGTTTTAGTGGCGGGACTAGCACAGATACGCAGTATTTT.

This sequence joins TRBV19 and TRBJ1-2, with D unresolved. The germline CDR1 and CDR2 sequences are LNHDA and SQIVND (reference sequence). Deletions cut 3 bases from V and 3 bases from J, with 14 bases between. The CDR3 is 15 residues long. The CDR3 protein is CASSILATRDYGYTF. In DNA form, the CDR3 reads TGTGCCAGTAGTATTCTAGCGACTCGAGACTATGGCTACACCTTC.

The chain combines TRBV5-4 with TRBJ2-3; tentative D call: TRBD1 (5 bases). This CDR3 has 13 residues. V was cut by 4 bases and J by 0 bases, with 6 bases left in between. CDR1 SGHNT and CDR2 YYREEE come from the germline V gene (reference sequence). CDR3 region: CASSPGSTDTQYF. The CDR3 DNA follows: TGTGCCAGCAGCCCAGGGAGCACAGATACGCAGTATTTT.

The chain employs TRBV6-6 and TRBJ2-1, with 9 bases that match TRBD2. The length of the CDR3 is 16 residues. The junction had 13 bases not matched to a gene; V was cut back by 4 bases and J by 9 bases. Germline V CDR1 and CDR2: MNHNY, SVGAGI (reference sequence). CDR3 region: CASSSRGGRALSEQFF. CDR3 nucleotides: TGTGCCAGCAGTTCTCGGGGCGGGAGGGCCCTCAGTGAGCAGTTCTTC.

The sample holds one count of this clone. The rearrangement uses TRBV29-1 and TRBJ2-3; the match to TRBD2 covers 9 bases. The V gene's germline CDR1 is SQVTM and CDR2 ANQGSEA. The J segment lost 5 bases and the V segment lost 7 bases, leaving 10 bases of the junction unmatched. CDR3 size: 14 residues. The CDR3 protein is CSAGRREGGDTQYF. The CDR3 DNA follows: TGCAGCGCCGGGAGGCGGGAGGGGGGAGATACGCAGTATTTT.